What follows are 3 T cell receptor beta chains derived from one specimen sequenced in a study of brain T cells in children with intractable seizures. Time point denoted: blood from clinic visit 5 months post-surgery; TSC patient then seizure free. Measured with immunoSEQ multiplex PCR; TCRdb has only the in-frame clones, and not every one. The sample contains 340,000 or so clones, about 93% of which appear only once. Material: peripheral blood, obtained about 5 months after surgery. Receptors were obtained from a boy under two years old with tuberous sclerosis and intractable seizures.

The gene calls are TRBV5-1 and TRBJ2-3; D uncertain. V was trimmed by 0 bases and J by 0 bases, leaving 11 bases between them. CDR3 length equals 16 residues. Germline loops: CDR1 SGHRS, CDR2 YFSETQ. The CDR3 here is CASSLDDGSSTDTQYF. The CDR3 coding sequence is TGCGCCAGCAGCTTGGATGATGGGTCTAGCACAGATACGCAGTATTTT.

The chain uses TRBV5-6 and TRBJ1-1; 10 bases line up with TRBD1. The V segment lost 4 bases and the J segment 0 bases; nucleotides outside the gene matches: 6. The CDR3 is 16 residues long. Germline V gene lookup returns CDR1 SGHDT and CDR2 YYEEEE. The CDR3 DNA follows: TGTGCCAGCAGCCACGGGACAGGGGCGATGAACACTGAAGCTTTCTTT. Its protein is CASSHGTGAMNTEAFF.

This CDR3 is CASSQDSRGWADTQYF. The CDR3 coding sequence is TGTGCCAGCAGCCAAGACTCCAGGGGGTGGGCAGATACGCAGTATTTT. J is TRBJ2-3 and V is TRBV4-2; 7 positions match TRBD1. Germline V lookup: CDR1 LGHNA, CDR2 YNFKEQ. Germline trimming cut 0 bases from V and 4 bases from J; bases unmatched to any gene: 7. The CDR3 has 16 amino acids.